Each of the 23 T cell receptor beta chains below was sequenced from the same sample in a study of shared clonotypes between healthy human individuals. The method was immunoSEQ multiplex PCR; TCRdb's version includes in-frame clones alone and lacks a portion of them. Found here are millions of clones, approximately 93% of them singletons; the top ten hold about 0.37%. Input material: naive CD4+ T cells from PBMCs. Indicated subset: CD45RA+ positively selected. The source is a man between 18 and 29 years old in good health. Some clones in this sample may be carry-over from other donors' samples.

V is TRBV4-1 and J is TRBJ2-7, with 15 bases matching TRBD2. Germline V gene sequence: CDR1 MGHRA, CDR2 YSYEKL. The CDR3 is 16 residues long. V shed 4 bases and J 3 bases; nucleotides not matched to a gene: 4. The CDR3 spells CASSPGLAGGVYEQYF. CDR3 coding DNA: TGCGCCAGCAGCCCGGGACTAGCGGGAGGAGTCTACGAGCAGTACTTC.

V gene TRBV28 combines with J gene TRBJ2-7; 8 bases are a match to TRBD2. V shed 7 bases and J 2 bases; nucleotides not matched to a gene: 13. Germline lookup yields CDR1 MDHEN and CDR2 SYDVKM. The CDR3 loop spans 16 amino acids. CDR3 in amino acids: CASTGYPPGGPYEQYF. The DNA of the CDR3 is TGTGCCAGCACCGGATACCCCCCGGGAGGGCCCTACGAGCAGTACTTC.

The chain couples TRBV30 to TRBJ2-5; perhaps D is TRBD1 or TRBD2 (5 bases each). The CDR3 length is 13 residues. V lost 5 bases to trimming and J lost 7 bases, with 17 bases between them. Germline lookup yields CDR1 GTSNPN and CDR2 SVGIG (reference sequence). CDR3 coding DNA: TGTGCCTGGGAGACCGGGGCCGGCGGGACCCAGTACTTC. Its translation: CAWETGAGGTQYF.

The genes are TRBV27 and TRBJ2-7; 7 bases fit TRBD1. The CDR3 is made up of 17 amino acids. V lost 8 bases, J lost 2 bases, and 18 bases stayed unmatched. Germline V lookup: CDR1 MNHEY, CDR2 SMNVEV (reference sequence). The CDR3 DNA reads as TGTGCCAGCCAATTAAAGTTGTCGACAGGGCCTACCTACGAGCAGTACTTC. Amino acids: CASQLKLSTGPTYEQYF.

CDR3 region: CASSLATGTIGGYTF. CDR3 bases: TGTGCCAGCAGCTTAGCGACAGGGACTATTGGTGGCTACACCTTC. The chain combines TRBV7-2 with TRBJ1-2; TRBD1 agrees at 7 bases. Germline V CDR1 and CDR2: SGHTA, FQGNSA. The V segment lost 0 bases and the J segment 7 bases; nucleotides outside the gene matches: 8. The CDR3 consists of 15 residues.

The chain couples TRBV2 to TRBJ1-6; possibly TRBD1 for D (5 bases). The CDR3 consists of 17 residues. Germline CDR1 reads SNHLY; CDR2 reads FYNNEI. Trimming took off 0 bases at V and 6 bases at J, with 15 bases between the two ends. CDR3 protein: CASSEALPRGFNSPLHF. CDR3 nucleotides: TGTGCCAGCAGTGAAGCGCTTCCCCGGGGGTTTAATTCACCCCTCCACTTT.

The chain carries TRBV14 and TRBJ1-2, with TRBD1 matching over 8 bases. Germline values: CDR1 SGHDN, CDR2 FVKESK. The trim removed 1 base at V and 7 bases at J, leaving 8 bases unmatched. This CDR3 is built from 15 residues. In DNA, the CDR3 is TGTGCCAGCAGCCAAGTTGCAGGGGGCTTTGGTGGCTACACCTTC. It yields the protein CASSQVAGGFGGYTF.

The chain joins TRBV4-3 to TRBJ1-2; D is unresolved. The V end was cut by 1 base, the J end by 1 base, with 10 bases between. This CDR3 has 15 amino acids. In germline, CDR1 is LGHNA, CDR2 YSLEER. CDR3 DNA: TGCGCCAGCAGCCAAGGGACCGGAATTAACTATGGCTACACCTTC. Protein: CASSQGTGINYGYTF.

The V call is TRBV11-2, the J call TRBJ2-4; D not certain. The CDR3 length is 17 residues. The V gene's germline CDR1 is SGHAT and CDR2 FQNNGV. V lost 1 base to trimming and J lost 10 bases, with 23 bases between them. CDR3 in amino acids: CASSLGFYRRTPSIQYF. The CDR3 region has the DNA TGTGCCAGCAGCTTAGGTTTTTACAGAAGGACCCCGTCAATTCAGTACTTC. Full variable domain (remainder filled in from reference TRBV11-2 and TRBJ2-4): EAGVAQSPRYKIIEKRQSVAFWCNPISGHATLYWYQQILGQGPKLLIQFQNNGVVDDSQLPKDRFSAERLKGVDSTLKIQPAKLEDSAVYLCASSLGFYRRTPSIQYFGAGTRLSVL.

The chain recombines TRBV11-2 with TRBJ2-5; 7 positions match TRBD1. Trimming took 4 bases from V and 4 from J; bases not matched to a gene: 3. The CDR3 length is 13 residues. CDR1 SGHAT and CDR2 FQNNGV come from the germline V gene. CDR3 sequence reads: CASSSGQLETQYF. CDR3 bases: TGTGCCAGCAGCTCGGGACAGTTAGAGACCCAGTACTTC.

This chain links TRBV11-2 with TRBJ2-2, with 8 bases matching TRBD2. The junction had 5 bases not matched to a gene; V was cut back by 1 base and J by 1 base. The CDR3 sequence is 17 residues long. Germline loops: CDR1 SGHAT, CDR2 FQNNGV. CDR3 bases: TGTGCCAGCAGCTTAGGGGCTAGCGGGCAGAACACCGGGGAGCTGTTTTTT. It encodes CASSLGASGQNTGELFF.

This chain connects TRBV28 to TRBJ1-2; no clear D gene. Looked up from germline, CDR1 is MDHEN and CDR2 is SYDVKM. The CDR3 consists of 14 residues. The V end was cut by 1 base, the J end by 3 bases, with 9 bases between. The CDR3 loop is CASSLLTGDYGYTF. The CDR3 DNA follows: TGTGCCAGCAGTTTATTGACGGGCGACTATGGCTACACCTTC.

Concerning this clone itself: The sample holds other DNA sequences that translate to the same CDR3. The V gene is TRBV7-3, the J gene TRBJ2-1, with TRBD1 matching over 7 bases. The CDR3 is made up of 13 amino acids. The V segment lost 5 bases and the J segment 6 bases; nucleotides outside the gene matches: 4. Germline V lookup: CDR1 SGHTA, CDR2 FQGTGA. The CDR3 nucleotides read TGTGCCAGCAGCCGAGGGACAGCCAATGAGCAGTTCTTC. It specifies CASSRGTANEQFF.

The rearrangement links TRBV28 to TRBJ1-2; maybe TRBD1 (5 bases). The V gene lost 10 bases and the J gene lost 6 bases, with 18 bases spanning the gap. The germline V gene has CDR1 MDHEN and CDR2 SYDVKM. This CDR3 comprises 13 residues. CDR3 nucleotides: TGTGCCACCACTCTCAGGGTTATCGATGGCTACACCTTC. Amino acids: CATTLRVIDGYTF.

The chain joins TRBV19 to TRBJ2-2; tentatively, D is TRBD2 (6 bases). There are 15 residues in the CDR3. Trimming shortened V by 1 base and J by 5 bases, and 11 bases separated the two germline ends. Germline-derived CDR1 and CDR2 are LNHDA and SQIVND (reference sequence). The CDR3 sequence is CASSIGLRGTGELFF. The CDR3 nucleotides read TGTGCCAGTAGTATAGGGCTCCGGGGGACCGGGGAGCTGTTTTTT. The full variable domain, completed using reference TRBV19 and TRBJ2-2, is DGGITQSPKYLFRKEGQNVTLSCEQNLNHDAMYWYRQDPGQGLRLIYYSQIVNDFQKGDIAEGYSVSREKKESFPLTVTSAQKNPTAFYLCASSIGLRGTGELFFGEGSRLTVL.

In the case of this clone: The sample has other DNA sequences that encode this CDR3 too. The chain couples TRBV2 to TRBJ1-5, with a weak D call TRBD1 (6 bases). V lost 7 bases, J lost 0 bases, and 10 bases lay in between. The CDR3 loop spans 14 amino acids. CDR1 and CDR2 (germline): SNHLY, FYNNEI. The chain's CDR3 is CASKGVYSNQPQHF. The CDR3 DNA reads TGTGCCAGCAAGGGGGTCTATAGCAATCAGCCCCAGCATTTT.

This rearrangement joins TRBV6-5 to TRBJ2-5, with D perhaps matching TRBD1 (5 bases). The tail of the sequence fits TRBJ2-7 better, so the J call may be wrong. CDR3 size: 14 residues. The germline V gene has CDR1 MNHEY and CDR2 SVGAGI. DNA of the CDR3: TGTGCCAGCAGTTACTCGGGGCACTCCTACGAGCAGTACTTC. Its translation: CASSYSGHSYEQYF.

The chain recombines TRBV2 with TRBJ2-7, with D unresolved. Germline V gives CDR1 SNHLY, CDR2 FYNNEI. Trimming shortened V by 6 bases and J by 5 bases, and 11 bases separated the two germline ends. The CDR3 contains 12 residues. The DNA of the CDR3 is TGTGCCAGCAGACCGATAGGAAACGAGCAGTACTTC. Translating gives CASRPIGNEQYF.

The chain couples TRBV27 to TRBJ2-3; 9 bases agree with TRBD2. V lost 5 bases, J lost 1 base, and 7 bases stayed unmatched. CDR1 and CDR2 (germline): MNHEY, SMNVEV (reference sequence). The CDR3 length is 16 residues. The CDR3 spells CASSPLAGGGTDTQYF. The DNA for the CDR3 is TGTGCCAGCAGTCCTCTGGCGGGAGGGGGCACAGATACGCAGTATTTT.

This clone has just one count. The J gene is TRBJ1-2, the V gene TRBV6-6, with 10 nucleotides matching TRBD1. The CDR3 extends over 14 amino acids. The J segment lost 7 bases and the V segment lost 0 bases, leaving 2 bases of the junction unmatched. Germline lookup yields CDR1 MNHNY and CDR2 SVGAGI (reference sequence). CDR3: CASSYSDRGPGYTF. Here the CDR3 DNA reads TGTGCCAGCAGTTACTCTGACAGGGGGCCTGGCTACACCTTC.

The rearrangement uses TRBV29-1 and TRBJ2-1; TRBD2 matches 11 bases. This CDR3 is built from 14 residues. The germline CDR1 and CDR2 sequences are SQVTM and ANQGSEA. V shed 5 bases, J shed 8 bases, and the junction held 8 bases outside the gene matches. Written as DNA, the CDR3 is TGCAGCGTTTTAACTAGCGGGAGAGGGGATGAGCAGTTCTTC. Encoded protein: CSVLTSGRGDEQFF.

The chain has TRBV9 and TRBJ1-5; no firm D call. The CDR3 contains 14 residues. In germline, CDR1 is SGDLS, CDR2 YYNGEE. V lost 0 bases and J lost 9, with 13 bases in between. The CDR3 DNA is TGTGCCAGCAGCGTAGGCAAGGCCTTGGGGCCCCAGCATTTT. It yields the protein CASSVGKALGPQHF. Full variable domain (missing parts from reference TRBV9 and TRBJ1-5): DSGVTQTPKHLITATGQRVTLRCSPRSGDLSVYWYQQSLDQGLQFLIQYYNGEERAKGNILERFSAQQFPDLHSELNLSSLELGDSALYFCASSVGKALGPQHFGDGTRLSIL.

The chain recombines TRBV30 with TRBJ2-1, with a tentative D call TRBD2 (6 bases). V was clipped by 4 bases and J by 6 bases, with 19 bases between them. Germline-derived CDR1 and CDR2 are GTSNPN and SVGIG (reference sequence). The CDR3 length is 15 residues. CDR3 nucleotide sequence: TGTGCCTGGACCCCGGGCTACGGAGGGTCCAATGAGCAGTTCTTC. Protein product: CAWTPGYGGSNEQFF. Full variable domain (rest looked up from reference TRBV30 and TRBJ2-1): SQTIHQWPATLVQPVGSPLSLECTVEGTSNPNLYWYRQAAGRGLQLLFYSVGIGQISSEVPQNLSASRPQDRQFILSSKKLLLSDSGFYLCAWTPGYGGSNEQFFGPGTRLTVL.